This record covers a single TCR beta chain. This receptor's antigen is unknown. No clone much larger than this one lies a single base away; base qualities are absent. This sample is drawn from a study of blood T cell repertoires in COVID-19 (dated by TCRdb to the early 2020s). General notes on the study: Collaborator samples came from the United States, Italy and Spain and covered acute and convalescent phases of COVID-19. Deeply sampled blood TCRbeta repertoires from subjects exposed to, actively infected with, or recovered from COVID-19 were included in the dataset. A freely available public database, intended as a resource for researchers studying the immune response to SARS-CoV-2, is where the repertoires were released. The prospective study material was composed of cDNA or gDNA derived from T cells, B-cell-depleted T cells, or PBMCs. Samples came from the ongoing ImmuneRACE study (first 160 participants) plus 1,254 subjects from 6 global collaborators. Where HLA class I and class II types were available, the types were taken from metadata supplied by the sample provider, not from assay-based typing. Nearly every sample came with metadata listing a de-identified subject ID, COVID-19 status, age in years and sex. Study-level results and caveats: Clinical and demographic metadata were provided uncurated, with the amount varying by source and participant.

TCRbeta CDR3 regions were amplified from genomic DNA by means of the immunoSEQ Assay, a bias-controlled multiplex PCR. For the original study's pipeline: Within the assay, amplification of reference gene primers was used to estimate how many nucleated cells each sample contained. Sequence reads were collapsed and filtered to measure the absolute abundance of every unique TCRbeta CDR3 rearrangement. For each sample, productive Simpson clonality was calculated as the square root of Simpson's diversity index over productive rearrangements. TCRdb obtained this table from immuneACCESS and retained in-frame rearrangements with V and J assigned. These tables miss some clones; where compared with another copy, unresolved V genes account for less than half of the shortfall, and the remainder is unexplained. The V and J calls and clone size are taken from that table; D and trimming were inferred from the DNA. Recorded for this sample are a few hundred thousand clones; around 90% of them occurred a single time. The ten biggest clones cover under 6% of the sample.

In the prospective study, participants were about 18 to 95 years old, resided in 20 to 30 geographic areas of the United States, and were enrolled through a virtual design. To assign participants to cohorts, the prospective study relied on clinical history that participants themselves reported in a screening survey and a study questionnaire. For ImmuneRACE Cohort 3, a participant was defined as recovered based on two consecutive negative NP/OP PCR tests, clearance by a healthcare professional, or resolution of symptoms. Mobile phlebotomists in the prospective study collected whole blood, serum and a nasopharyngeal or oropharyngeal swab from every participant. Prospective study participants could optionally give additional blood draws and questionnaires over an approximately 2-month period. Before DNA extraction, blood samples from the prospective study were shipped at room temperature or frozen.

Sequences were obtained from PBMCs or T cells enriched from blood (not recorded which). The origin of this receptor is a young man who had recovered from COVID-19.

CDR3 reads: CASSTPGQGVTEAFF. The sequenced DNA: TGTGCCAGTAGTACCCCCGGACAGGGGGTAACTGAAGCTTTCTTT. The sequence is built from TRBV19 and TRBJ1-1, with TRBD1 matching 10 junction bases. The germline V gene (reference sequence) supplies CDR1 LNHDA and CDR2 SQIVND. V has 4 bases trimmed and J has 5 bases trimmed; junction bases matching no gene number 7. The cysteine opens and the phenylalanine closes a CDR3 of 15 amino acids. This entry keeps only the CDR3 DNA: 45 bases, framed from base 1.